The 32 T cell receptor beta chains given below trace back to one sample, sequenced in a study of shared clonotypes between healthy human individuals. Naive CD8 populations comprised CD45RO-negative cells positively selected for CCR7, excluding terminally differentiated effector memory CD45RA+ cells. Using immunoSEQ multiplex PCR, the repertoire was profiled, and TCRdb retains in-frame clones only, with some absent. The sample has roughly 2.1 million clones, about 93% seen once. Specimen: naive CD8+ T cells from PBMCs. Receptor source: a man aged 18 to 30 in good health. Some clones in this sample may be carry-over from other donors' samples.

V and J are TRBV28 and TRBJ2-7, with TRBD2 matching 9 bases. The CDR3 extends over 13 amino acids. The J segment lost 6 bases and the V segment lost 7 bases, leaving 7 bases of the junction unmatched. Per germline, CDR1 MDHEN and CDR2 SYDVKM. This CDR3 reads CASTSLAGREQYF. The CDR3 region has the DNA TGTGCCAGCACAAGTCTAGCGGGACGCGAGCAGTACTTC.

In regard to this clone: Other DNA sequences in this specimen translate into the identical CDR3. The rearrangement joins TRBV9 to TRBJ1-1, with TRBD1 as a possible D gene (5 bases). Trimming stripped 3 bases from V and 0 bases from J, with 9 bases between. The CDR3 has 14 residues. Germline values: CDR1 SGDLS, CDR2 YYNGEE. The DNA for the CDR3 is TGTGCCAGCAGCGCAGGGACGGTGAACACTGAAGCTTTCTTT. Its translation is CASSAGTVNTEAFF. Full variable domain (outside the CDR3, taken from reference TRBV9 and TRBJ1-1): DSGVTQTPKHLITATGQRVTLRCSPRSGDLSVYWYQQSLDQGLQFLIQYYNGEERAKGNILERFSAQQFPDLHSELNLSSLELGDSALYFCASSAGTVNTEAFFGQGTRLTVV.

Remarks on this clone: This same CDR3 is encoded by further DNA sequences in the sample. CDR3 in amino acids: CASSYRANTGELFF. CDR3 DNA sequence: TGTGCCAGCAGTTACAGGGCAAACACCGGGGAGCTGTTTTTT. The chain recombines TRBV6-5 with TRBJ2-2; D gene uncertain. Germline V gene lookup returns CDR1 MNHEY and CDR2 SVGAGI. The CDR3 runs to 14 residues. Trimming shortened V by 2 bases and J by 2 bases, and 6 bases separated the two germline ends.

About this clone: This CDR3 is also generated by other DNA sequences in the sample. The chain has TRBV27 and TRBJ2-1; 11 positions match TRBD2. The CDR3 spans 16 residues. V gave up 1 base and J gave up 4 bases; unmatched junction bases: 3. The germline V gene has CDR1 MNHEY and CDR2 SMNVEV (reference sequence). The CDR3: CASSLLLAGGYNEQFF. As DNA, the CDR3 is TGTGCCAGCAGTTTATTGCTAGCGGGAGGATACAATGAGCAGTTCTTC.

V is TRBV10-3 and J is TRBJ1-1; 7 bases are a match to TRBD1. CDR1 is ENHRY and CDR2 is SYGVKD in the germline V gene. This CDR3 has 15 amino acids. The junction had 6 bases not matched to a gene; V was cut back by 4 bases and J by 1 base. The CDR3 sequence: CAISAQGEWNTEAFF. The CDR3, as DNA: TGTGCCATCAGTGCCCAGGGGGAATGGAACACTGAAGCTTTCTTT.

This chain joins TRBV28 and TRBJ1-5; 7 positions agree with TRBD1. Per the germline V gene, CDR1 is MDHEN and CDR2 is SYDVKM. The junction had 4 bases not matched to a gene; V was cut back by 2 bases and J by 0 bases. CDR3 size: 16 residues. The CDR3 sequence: CASSLVSGGSNQPQHF. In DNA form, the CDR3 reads TGTGCCAGCAGTTTAGTCTCAGGGGGTAGCAATCAGCCCCAGCATTTT.

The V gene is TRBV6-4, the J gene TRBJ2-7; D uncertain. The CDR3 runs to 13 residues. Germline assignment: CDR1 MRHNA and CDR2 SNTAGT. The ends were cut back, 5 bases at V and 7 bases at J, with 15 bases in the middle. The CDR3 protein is CASSNGLGVEQYF. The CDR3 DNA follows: TGTGCCAGCAGTAACGGTTTAGGAGTGGAGCAGTACTTC.

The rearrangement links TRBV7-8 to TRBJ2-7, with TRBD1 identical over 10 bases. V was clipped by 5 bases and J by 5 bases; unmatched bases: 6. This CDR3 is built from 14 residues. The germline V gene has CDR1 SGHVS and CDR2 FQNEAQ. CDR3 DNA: TGTGCCAGCAGCCGACCCGGACAGGGGGACGAGCAGTACTTC. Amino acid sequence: CASSRPGQGDEQYF.

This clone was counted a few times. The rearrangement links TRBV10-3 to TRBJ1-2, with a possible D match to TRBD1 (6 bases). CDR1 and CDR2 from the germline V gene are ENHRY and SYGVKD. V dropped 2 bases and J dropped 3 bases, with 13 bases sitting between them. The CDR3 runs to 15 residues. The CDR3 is CAISERTGLDYGYTF. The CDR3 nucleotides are TGTGCCATCAGTGAGAGAACAGGGCTGGACTATGGCTACACCTTC.

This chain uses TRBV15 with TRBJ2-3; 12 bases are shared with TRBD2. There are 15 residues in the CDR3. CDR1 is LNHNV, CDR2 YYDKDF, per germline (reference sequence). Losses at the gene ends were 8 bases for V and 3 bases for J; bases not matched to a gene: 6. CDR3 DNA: TGTGCCACCGATGCCGGGACTAGCGGGACAGATACGCAGTATTTT. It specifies CATDAGTSGTDTQYF.

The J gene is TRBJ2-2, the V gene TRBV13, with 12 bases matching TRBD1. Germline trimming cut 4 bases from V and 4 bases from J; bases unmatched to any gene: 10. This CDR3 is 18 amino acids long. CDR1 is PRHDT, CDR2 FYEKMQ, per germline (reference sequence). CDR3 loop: CASSSVRDRGLGTGELFF. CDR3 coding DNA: TGTGCCAGCAGCTCCGTCCGGGACAGGGGGCTTGGCACCGGGGAGCTGTTTTTT.

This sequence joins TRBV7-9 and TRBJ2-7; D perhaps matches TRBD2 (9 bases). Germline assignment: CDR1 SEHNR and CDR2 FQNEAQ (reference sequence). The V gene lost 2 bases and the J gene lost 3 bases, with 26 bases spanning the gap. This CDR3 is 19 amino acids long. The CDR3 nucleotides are TGTGCCAGCAGCTTAACCCGGACAGGGAGTAATAGCGGGAGCTACGAGCAGTACTTC. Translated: CASSLTRTGSNSGSYEQYF.

The CDR3 is CASSYVEYEQYF. CDR3 DNA: TGTGCCAGCAGCTACGTCGAGTACGAGCAGTACTTC. The V and J genes are TRBV7-8 and TRBJ2-7; D is uncertain. Between the trimmed V and J ends, which lost 4 bases and 4 bases, there was a span of 8 bases. Germline V lookup: CDR1 SGHVS, CDR2 FQNEAQ. This CDR3 region has 12 residues.

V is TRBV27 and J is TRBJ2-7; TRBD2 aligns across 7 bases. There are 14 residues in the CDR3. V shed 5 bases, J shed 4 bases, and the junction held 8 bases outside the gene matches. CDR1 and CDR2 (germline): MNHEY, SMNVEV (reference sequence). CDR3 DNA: TGTGCCAGCAGTGCGGGGGACCTCATTTACGAGCAGTACTTC. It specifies CASSAGDLIYEQYF.

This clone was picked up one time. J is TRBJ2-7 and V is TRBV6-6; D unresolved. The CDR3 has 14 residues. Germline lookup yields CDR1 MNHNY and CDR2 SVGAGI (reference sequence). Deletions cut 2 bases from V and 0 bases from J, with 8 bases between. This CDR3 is CASSYTLTSYEQYF. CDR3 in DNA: TGTGCCAGCAGTTACACCTTAACCTCCTACGAGCAGTACTTC.

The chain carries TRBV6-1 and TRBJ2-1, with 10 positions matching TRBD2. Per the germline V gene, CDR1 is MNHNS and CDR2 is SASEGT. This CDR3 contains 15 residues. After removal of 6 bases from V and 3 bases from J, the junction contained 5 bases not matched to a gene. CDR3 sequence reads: CASRASGSRYNEQFF. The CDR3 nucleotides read TGTGCCAGCAGGGCTAGCGGGAGTCGCTACAATGAGCAGTTCTTC.

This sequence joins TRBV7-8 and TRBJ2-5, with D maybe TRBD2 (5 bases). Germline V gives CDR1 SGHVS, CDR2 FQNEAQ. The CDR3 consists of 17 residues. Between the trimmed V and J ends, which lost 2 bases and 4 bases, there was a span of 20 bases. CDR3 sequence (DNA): TGTGCCAGCAGCTTATGGTCTGCGCGAGGGCTCGGAGAGACCCAGTACTTC. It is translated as CASSLWSARGLGETQYF.

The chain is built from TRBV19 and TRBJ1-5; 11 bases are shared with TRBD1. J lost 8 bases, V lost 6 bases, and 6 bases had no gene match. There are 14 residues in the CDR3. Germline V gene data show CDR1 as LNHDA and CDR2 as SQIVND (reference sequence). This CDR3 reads CASRVRDRGEPQHF. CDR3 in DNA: TGTGCCAGTAGGGTGAGGGACAGGGGGGAGCCCCAGCATTTT.

CDR3 loop: CASSQDRGQAGNEQFF. CDR3 nucleotide sequence: TGCGCCAGCAGCCAAGATCGGGGCCAGGCCGGCAATGAGCAGTTCTTC. The J gene is TRBJ2-1, the V gene TRBV4-3; D could derive from TRBD1 or TRBD2 (5 bases each). The V end lost 0 bases, the J end lost 6 bases, and 15 bases lay between the germline ends. Germline assignment: CDR1 LGHNA and CDR2 YSLEER. The CDR3 loop spans 16 amino acids.

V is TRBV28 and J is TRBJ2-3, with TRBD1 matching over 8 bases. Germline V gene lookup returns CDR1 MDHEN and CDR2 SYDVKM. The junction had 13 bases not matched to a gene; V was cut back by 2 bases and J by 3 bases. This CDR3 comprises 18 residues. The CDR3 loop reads CASSLRGQEVLGTDTQYF. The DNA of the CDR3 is TGTGCCAGCAGTTTAAGGGGACAGGAAGTCTTAGGGACAGATACGCAGTATTTT.

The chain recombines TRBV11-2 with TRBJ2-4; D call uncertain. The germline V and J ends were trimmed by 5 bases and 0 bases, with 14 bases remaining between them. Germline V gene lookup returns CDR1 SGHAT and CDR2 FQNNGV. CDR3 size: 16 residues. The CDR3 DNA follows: TGTGCCAGCAGCGCCCCCAGCAAGCTAGCCAAAAACATTCAGTACTTC. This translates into CASSAPSKLAKNIQYF. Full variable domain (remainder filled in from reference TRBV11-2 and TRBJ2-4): EAGVAQSPRYKIIEKRQSVAFWCNPISGHATLYWYQQILGQGPKLLIQFQNNGVVDDSQLPKDRFSAERLKGVDSTLKIQPAKLEDSAVYLCASSAPSKLAKNIQYFGAGTRLSVL.

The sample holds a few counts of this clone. This chain's CDR3 is CASSSPQSGFTGELFF. CDR3 nucleotide sequence: TGCGCCAGCAGCTCCCCTCAGTCCGGGTTTACCGGGGAGCTGTTTTTT. This chain connects TRBV5-1 to TRBJ2-2, with D unresolved. V lost 3 bases, J lost 5 bases, and 17 bases lay in between. CDR1 SGHRS and CDR2 YFSETQ come from the germline V gene. CDR3 length equals 16 residues.

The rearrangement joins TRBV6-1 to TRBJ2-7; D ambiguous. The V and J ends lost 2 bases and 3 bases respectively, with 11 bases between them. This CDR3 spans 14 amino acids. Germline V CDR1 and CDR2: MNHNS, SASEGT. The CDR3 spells CASSESAAFYEQYF. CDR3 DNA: TGTGCCAGCAGTGAATCGGCAGCCTTCTACGAGCAGTACTTC.

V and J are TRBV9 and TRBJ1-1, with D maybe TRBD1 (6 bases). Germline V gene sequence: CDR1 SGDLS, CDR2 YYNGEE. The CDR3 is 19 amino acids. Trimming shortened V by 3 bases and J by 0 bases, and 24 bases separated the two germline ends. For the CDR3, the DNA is TGTGCCAGCAGCGCGGCCCCTACAGGCCGGGGGGGCCTGAACACTGAAGCTTTCTTT. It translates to CASSAAPTGRGGLNTEAFF.

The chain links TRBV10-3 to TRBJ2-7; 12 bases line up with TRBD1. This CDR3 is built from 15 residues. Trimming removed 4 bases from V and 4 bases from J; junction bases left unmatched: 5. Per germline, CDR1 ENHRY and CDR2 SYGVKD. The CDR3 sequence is CAISAPGQGAYEQYF. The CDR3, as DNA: TGTGCCATCAGTGCGCCGGGACAGGGGGCATACGAGCAGTACTTC.

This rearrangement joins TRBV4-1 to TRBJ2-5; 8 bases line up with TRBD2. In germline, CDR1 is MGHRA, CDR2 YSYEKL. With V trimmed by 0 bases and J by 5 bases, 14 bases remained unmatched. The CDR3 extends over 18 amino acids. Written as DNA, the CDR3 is TGCGCCAGCAGCCAAGATCGGGGAGCGGGAGAGCCCTCGGAGACCCAGTACTTC. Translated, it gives CASSQDRGAGEPSETQYF.

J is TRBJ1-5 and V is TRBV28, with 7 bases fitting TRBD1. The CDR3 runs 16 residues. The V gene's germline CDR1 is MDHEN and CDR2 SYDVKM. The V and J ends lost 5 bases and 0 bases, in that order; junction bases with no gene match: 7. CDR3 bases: TGTGCCAGCAGTCCCAGGGGGACCTATAGCAATCAGCCCCAGCATTTT. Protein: CASSPRGTYSNQPQHF.

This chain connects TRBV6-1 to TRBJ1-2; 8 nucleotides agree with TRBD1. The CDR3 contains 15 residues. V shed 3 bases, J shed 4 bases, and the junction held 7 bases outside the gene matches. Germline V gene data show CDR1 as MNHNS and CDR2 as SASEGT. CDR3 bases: TGTGCCAGCAGTGAGTGGACAGGGAGCTCCTATGGCTACACCTTC. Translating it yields CASSEWTGSSYGYTF.

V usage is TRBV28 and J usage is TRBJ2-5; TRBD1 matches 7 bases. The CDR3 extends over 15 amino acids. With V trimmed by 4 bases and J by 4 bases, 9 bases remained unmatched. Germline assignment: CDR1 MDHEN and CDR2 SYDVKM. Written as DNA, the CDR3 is TGTGCCAGCAGTTCCCCCTACAGGGGCGGAGAGACCCAGTACTTC. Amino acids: CASSSPYRGGETQYF.

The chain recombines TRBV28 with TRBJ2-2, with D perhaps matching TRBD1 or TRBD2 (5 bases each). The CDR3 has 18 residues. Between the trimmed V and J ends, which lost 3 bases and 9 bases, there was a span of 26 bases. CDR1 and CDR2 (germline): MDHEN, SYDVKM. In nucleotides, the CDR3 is TGTGCCAGCAGTTTCGCCCTAATAGGGACGGCAGTAATCCGGGAGCTGTTTTTT. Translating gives CASSFALIGTAVIRELFF.

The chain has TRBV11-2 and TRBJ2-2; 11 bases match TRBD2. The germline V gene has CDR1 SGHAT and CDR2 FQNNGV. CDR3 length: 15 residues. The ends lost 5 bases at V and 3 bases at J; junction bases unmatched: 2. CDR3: CASSRSGRDTGELFF. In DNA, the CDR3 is TGTGCCAGCAGCCGTAGCGGGAGGGACACCGGGGAGCTGTTTTTT.

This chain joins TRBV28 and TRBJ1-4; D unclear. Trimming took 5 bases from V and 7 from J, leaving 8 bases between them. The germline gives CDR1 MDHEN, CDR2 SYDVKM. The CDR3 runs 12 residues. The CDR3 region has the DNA TGTGCCAGCAGTGCAGCCCTTGAAAAACTGTTTTTT. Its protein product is CASSAALEKLFF.